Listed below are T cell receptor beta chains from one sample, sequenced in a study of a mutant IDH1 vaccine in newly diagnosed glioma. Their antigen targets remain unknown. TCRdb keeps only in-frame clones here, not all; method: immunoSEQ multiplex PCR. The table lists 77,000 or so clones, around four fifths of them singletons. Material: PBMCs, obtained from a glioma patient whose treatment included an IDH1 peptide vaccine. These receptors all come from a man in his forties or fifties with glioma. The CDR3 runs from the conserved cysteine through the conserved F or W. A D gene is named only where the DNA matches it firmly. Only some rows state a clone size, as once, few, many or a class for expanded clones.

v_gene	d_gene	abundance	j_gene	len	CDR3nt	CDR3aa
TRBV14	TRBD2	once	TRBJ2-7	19	TGTGCCAGCAGCCCCCGTGGGGGCACTAGCGGTTTTAGCTCCTACGAGCAGTACTTC	CASSPRGGTSGFSSYEQYF
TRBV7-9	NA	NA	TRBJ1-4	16	TGTGCCAGCAGCCCTAGGGGGGGGGACACCAATGAAAAACTGTTTTTT	CASSPRGGDTNEKLFF
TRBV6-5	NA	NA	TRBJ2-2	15	TGTGCCAGCAGTTACTCGGCATCGAACACCGGGGAGCTGTTTTTT	CASSYSASNTGELFF
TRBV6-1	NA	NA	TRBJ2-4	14	TGTGCCAGCAGTGTCCGGGACCCCCAAAACATTCAGTACTTC	CASSVRDPQNIQYF
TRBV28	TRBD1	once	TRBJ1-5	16	TGTGCCAGCAGTTTCCGAGACAGGGGGGCCAATCAGCCCCAGCATTTT	CASSFRDRGANQPQHF
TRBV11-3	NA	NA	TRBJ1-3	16	TGTGCCAGCAGCTCCGAGACAGGACTCGGTGGAAACACCATATATTTT	CASSSETGLGGNTIYF
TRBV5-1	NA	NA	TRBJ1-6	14	TGCGCCAGCAGCTTGGGGCAGGGAGATTCACCCCTCCACTTT	CASSLGQGDSPLHF
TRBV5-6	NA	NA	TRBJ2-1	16	TGTGCCAGCAGCTTGGCTCCATCCTACTCCTACAATGAGCAGTTCTTC	CASSLAPSYSYNEQFF
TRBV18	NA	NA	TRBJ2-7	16	TGTGCCAGCTCACCCCTCTCGCTGACGAGCTCCTACGAGCAGTACTTC	CASSPLSLTSSYEQYF
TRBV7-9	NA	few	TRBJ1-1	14	TGTGCCAGCAGCTTATTTGACGAGAACACTGAAGCTTTCTTT	CASSLFDENTEAFF
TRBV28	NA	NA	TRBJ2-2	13	TGTGCCAGCAGTTTTGCTAACACCGGGGAGCTGTTTTTT	CASSFANTGELFF
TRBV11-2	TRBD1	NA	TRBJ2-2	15	TGTGCCAGCAGCGCCCGGGACAGCGGCACCGGGGAGCTGTTTTTT	CASSARDSGTGELFF
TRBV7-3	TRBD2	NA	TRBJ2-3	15	TGTGCCAGCAGCTTAGGTAGCGGGAGAGGAGATACGCAGTATTTT	CASSLGSGRGDTQYF
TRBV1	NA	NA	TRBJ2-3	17	TGCACCAGCATTGGCACACAGGGAACGGTCTCCACAGATACGCAGTATTTT	CTSIGTQGTVSTDTQYF
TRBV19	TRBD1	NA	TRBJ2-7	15	TGTGCCAGTAGTATCACCGGGACAGTTTCCTACGAGCAGTACTTC	CASSITGTVSYEQYF
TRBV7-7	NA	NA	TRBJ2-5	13	TGTGCTAGCAGCTTCAGCGGGCCAGAGACCCAGTACTTC	CASSFSGPETQYF
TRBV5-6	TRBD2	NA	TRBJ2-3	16	TGTGCCAGCAGAGAAGCGGGAGCGGGGGGCACAGATACGCAGTATTTT	CASREAGAGGTDTQYF
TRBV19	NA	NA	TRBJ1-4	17	TGTGCCAGTAGATCCCCGGGGGAACTGGCCTCTAATGAAAAACTGTTTTTT	CASRSPGELASNEKLFF
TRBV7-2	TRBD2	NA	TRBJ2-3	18	TGTGCCAGCAGCCCCTCCCTCCGGACTAGCGGGAGGCCAGATACGCAGTATTTT	CASSPSLRTSGRPDTQYF
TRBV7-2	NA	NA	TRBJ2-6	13	TGTGCCAGCGGGTTCAAGGGGGCCAACGTCCTGACTTTC	CASGFKGANVLTF
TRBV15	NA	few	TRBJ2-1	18	TGTGCCACCAGCAGGATGAGAGCGGTCCTGAGCTCCTACAATGAGCAGTTCTTC	CATSRMRAVLSSYNEQFF
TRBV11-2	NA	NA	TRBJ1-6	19	TGTGCCAGCAGCTTACGATCCTCGCTCGGCCCCTCAGGGAATTCACCCCTCCACTTT	CASSLRSSLGPSGNSPLHF
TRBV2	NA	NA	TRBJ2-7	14	TGTGCCAGCAGTCCCCGGTGGAATTCCTACGAGCAGTACTTC	CASSPRWNSYEQYF
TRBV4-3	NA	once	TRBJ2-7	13	TGCGCCAGCAGCCGTCAAGGAGGTTACGAGCAGTACTTC	CASSRQGGYEQYF
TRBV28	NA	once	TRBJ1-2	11	TGTGCCAGCAGCGGTGTCTATGGCTACACCTTC	CASSGVYGYTF
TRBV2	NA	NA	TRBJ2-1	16	TGTGCCAGCAGTCTATCACAGGCGAGCTCCTACAATGAGCAGTTCTTC	CASSLSQASSYNEQFF
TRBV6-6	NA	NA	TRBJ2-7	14	TGTGCCAGCAGTTTGCGGCGGGACCCCTACGAGCAGTACTTC	CASSLRRDPYEQYF
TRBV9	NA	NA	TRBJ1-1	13	TGTGCCAGCAGCGTAGGAGGGGCCACTGAAGCTTTCTTT	CASSVGGATEAFF
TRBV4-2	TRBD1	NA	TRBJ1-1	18	TGTGCCAGCAGCCAAGATGCCGACAGGGGTCCCACGAACACTGAAGCTTTCTTT	CASSQDADRGPTNTEAFF
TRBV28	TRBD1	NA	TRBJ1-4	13	TGTGCCAGCAGTGACAGGGCTAATGAAAAACTGTTTTTT	CASSDRANEKLFF
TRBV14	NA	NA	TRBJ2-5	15	TGTGCCAGCAGCCCCCTAACAGGGTCCCAAGAGACCCAGTACTTC	CASSPLTGSQETQYF
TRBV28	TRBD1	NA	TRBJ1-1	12	TGTGCCAGCAGCTCCGGGACAGGGGCCGTCGTTTTT	CASSSGTGAVVF
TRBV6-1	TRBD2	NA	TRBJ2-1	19	TGTGCCAGCAGTGACCCGGGACTAGCGGATCCCTGGCGGAGGAATGAGCAGTTCTTC	CASSDPGLADPWRRNEQFF
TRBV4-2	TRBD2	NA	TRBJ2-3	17	TGTGCCAGCAGCCAAAGACTAGCGGGGGGCGTCGCAGATACGCAGTATTTT	CASSQRLAGGVADTQYF
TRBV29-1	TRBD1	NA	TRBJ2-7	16	TGCAGCGTTGAAGGGATCGCCGGGACAGCACCCTACGAGCAGTACTTC	CSVEGIAGTAPYEQYF
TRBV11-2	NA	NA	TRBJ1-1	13	TGTGCCAGCAGCTTACTTGTGAACACTGAAGCTTTCTTT	CASSLLVNTEAFF
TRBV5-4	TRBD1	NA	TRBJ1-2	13	TGTGCCAGCAGCTTAGACAGGGGGAGAGGCTACACCTTC	CASSLDRGRGYTF
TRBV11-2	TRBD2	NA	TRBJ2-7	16	TGTGCCAGCAGCTTAGAAGCGAGCGGGAGGGCCCGCGAGCAGTACTTC	CASSLEASGRAREQYF
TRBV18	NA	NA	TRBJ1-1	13	TGTGCCAGCTCACCGAGGACGAACACTGAAGCTTTCTTT	CASSPRTNTEAFF
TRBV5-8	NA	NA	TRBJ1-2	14	TGTGCCAGCAGCTTCCCCCAGCAGGGGTATGGCTACACCTTC	CASSFPQQGYGYTF
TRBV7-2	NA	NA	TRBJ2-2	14	TGTGCCAGCAGCTTAGTTCCGAACACCGGGGAGCTGTTTTTT	CASSLVPNTGELFF
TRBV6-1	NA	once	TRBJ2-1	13	TGTGCCAGCAGTTCGAGACAGTTCAATGAGCAGTTCTTC	CASSSRQFNEQFF
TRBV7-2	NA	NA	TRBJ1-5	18	TGTGCCAGCAGCTTAGCCCCCCCCAGGGCTTATAGCAATCAGCCCCAGCATTTT	CASSLAPPRAYSNQPQHF
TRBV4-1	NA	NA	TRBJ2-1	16	TGCGCCAGCAGCCAAGTAGCAAGCGGGCCCTACAATGAGCAGTTCTTC	CASSQVASGPYNEQFF
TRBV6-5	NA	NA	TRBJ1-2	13	TGTGCCAGCAGTTATAGGTGGGGCTATGGCTACACCTTC	CASSYRWGYGYTF
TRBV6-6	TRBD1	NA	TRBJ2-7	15	TGTGCCAGCAGTTACTCCCCGACAGGGACCTACGAGCAGTACTTC	CASSYSPTGTYEQYF
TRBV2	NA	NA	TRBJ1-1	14	TGTGCCAGCAGTGAAAGGCCGGGGGGGATAGGAGCTTTCTTT	CASSERPGGIGAFF
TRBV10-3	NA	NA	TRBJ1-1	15	TGTGCCATCAGTGAGGAGGTAGCGACGAACACTGAAGCTTTCTTT	CAISEEVATNTEAFF
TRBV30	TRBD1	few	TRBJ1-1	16	TGTGCCTGGAGTAACCGGGACAGACAAATGAACACTGAAGCTTTCTTT	CAWSNRDRQMNTEAFF
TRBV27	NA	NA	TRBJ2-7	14	TGTGCCAGCACCTCTTTTTACGGGAGCTACGAGCAGTACTTC	CASTSFYGSYEQYF
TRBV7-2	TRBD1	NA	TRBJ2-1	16	TGTGCCAGCAGCTCATCTAGGACAGGGGGTATGAATGAGCAGTTCTTC	CASSSSRTGGMNEQFF
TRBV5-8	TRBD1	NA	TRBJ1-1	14	TGTGCCAACCGCCGGGACAGGGTAAACACTGAAGCTTTCTTT	CANRRDRVNTEAFF
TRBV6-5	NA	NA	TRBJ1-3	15	TGTGCCAGCAGTGGAGGGGTGCACTTTGGAAACACCATATATTTT	CASSGGVHFGNTIYF